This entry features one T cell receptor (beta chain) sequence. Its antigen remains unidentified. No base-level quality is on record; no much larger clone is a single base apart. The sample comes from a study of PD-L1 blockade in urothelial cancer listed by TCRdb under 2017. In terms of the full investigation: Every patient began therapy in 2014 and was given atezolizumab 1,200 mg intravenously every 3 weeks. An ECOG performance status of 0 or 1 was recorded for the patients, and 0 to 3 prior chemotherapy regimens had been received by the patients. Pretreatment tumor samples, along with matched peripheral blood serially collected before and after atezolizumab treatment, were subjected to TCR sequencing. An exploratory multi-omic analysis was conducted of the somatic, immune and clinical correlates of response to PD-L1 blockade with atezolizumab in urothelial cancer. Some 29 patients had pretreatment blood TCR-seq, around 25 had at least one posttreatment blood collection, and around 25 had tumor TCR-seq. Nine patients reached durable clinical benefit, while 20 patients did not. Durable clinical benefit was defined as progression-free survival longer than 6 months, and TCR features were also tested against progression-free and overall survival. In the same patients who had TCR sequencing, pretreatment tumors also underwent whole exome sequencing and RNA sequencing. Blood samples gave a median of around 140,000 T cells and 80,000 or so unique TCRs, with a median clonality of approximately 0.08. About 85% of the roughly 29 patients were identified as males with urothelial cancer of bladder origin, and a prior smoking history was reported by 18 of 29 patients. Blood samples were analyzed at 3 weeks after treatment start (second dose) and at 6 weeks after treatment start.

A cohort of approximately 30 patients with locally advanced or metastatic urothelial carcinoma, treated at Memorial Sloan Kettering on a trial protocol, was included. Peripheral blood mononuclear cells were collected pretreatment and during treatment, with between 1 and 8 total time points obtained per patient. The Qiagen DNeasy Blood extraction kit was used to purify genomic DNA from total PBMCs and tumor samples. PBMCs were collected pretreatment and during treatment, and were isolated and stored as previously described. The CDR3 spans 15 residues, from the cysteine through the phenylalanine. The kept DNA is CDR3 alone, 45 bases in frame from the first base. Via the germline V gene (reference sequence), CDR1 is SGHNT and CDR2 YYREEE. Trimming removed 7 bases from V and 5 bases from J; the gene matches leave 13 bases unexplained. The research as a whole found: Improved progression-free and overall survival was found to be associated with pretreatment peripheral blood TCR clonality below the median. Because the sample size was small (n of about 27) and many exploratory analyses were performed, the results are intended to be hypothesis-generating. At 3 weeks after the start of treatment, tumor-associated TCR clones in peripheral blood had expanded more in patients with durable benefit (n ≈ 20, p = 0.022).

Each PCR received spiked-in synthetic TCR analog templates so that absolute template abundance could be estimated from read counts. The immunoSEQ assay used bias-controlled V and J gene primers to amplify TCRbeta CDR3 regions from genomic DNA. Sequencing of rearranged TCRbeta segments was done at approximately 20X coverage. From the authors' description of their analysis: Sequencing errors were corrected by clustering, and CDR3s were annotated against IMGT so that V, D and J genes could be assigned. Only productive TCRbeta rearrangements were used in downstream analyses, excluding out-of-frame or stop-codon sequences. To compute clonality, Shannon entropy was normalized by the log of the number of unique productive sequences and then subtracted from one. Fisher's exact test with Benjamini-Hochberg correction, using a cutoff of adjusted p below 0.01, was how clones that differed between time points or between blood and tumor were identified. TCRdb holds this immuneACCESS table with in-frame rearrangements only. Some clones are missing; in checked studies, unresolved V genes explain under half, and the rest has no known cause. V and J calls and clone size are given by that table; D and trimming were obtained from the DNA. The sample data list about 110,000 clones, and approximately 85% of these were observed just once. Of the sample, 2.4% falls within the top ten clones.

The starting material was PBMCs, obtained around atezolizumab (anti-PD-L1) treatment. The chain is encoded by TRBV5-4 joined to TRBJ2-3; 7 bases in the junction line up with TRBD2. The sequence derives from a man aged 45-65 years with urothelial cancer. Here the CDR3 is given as CASSSGRAGGDTQYF. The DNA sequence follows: TGTGCCAGCTCTTCAGGGAGGGCCGGGGGAGATACGCAGTATTTT.